These T cell receptor beta chains were read from a single sample in a study of blood T cell repertoires in COVID-19. Only in-frame clones appear in the TCRdb table, and some are missing; sequencing was by immunoSEQ multiplex PCR. The table includes about 59,000 clones, about 70% detected once. Specimen: peripheral blood. These receptors all stem from a woman aged 45-65 years with active or convalescent COVID-19. CDR3s include the opening cysteine and the closing phenylalanine or tryptophan. Fields, in order: V gene, D gene, J gene, clone size, CDR3 protein, CDR3 DNA. A D gene is named only where the DNA matches it firmly. Size values are once, few and many counts, or a class for expanded clones, and some rows have none.

TRBV6-6,.,TRBJ1-5,many,CASSYPESGGDQHF,TGTGCCAGCAGTTACCCCGAATCGGGGGGGGACCAGCATTTT
TRBV3-1/TRBV3-2,.,TRBJ1-2,few,CASSQAQVSGGYTF,TGTGCCAGCAGCCAGGCACAGGTTAGTGGTGGCTACACCTTC
TRBV19,TRBD1,TRBJ2-4,once,CASSIGTGEENIQYF,TGTGCCAGTAGTATAGGGACAGGGGAAGAAAACATTCAGTACTTC
TRBV5-8,.,TRBJ2-2,.,CASSPPLGAVGELFF,TGTGCCAGCAGCCCCCCCCTAGGGGCGGTCGGGGAGCTGTTTTTT
TRBV10-3,TRBD1,TRBJ2-6,few,CATLGWTGRSGANVLTF,TGTGCCACCCTAGGATGGACAGGCCGCTCTGGGGCCAACGTCCTGACTTTC
TRBV27,TRBD1,TRBJ1-5,.,CASSAGQGAYRPQHF,TGTGCCAGCAGTGCCGGACAGGGGGCATATCGGCCCCAGCATTTT
TRBV5-5,.,TRBJ2-2,.,CASSLVEGGAGELFF,TGTGCCAGCAGCTTGGTGGAGGGGGGGGCCGGGGAGCTGTTTTTT
TRBV5-1,TRBD1,TRBJ1-6,.,CASSWDRTNSPLHF,TGCGCCAGCAGCTGGGACAGAACGAATTCACCCCTCCACTTT
TRBV10-3,TRBD1,TRBJ2-3,.,CAISEASGGSTDTQYF,TGTGCCATCAGTGAGGCGTCAGGGGGTAGCACAGATACGCAGTATTTT
TRBV29-1,TRBD2,TRBJ2-5,many,CSVKAGGPRTQYF,TGCAGCGTCAAAGCGGGAGGCCCACGGACCCAGTACTTC
TRBV12-3/TRBV12-4,TRBD1,TRBJ1-1,.,CASRTGGREAFF,TGTGCCAGCAGAACAGGGGGCCGGGAAGCTTTCTTT
TRBV19,TRBD1,TRBJ1-2,.,CASSAPSRDRIDGYTF,TGTGCCAGTAGTGCCCCGTCCCGGGACAGGATAGATGGCTACACCTTC
TRBV5-4,.,TRBJ2-7,few,CASSFRDNPYEQYF,TGTGCCAGCAGCTTTCGGGACAACCCGTACGAGCAGTACTTC
TRBV3-1/TRBV3-2,.,TRBJ1-4,.,CASSTRQTTNEKLFF,TGTGCCAGCAGCACCCGACAGACAACTAATGAAAAACTGTTTTTT
TRBV7-2,TRBD2,TRBJ2-3,.,CASSIGLAGGGPLADTQYF,TGTGCCAGCAGCATCGGACTAGCGGGAGGGGGACCCTTGGCAGATACGCAGTATTTT
TRBV19,TRBD2,TRBJ2-7,.,CASSIGAGGRYEQYF,TGTGCCAGTAGTATAGGAGCGGGAGGCCGCTACGAGCAGTACTTC
TRBV5-1,.,TRBJ1-1,.,CASSLVRGPAEAFF,TGCGCCAGCAGCTTGGTTCGCGGTCCGGCTGAAGCTTTCTTT
TRBV2,TRBD1,TRBJ2-1,.,CASSVGTGGEQFF,TGTGCCAGCAGTGTTGGGACAGGCGGTGAGCAGTTCTTC
TRBV6-1,TRBD1,TRBJ1-2,once,CASSEEQGAGYTF,TGTGCCAGCAGTGAAGAACAGGGGGCTGGCTACACCTTC
TRBV7-9,.,TRBJ2-1,few,CASSGQSSYNEQFF,TGTGCCAGCAGCGGACAGAGCTCCTACAATGAGCAGTTCTTC
TRBV12-3/TRBV12-4,TRBD1,TRBJ2-3,few,CATGTGGLDTQYF,TGTGCCACCGGGACAGGGGGCTTAGATACGCAGTATTTT
TRBV6-5,.,TRBJ2-3,.,CASTVEDLTDTQYF,TGTGCCAGCACGGTGGAGGATCTCACAGATACGCAGTATTTT
TRBV2,TRBD1,TRBJ1-2,.,CASSSYRDRSRGYTF,TGTGCCAGCAGCTCCTACAGGGACAGATCTCGCGGCTACACCTTC
TRBV5-4,.,TRBJ2-5,once,CASSRGGGYEETQYF,TGTGCCAGCAGCCGCGGTGGGGGGTACGAAGAGACCCAGTACTTC
TRBV18,.,TRBJ1-3,.,CASSPGGSGNTIYF,TGTGCCAGCTCACCAGGGGGGTCCGGAAACACCATATATTTT
TRBV6-4,TRBD2,TRBJ2-1,.,CASSDSGGRAYNEQFF,TGTGCCAGCAGTGACTCTGGAGGGAGGGCGTACAATGAGCAGTTCTTC
TRBV27,.,TRBJ2-7,.,CASSLSPFNEQYF,TGTGCCAGCAGTTTATCCCCTTTTAACGAGCAGTACTTC
TRBV4-1,TRBD1,TRBJ2-2,.,CASSQRTGVGENTGELFF,TGCGCCAGCAGCCAAAGGACAGGGGTAGGAGAGAACACCGGGGAGCTGTTTTTT
TRBV4-1,.,TRBJ1-1,.,CASSHSSGYTEAFF,TGCGCCAGCAGCCACTCGTCAGGCTACACTGAAGCTTTCTTT
TRBV28,TRBD1,TRBJ1-2,.,CASSLTGTGEYGYTF,TGTGCCAGCAGTTTAACCGGGACAGGGGAATATGGCTACACCTTC
TRBV30,TRBD2,TRBJ2-3,.,CAWSSLTSGLADTQYF,TGTGCCTGGAGTTCTCTGACTAGCGGGCTAGCGGATACGCAGTATTTT
TRBV5-1,.,TRBJ1-2,.,CASSQGTGYGYTF,TGCGCCAGCAGCCAGGGGACGGGGTATGGCTACACCTTC
TRBV7-9,.,TRBJ2-2,.,CASILTGELFF,TGTGCCAGCATCCTAACCGGGGAGCTGTTTTTT
TRBV9,.,TRBJ1-1,.,CASSVERSTEAFF,TGTGCCAGCAGCGTAGAGCGGTCTACTGAAGCTTTCTTT
TRBV7-2,TRBD1,TRBJ2-7,.,CASSSAGTGGSYEQYF,TGTGCCAGCAGCTCCGCGGGGACAGGGGGCTCCTACGAGCAGTACTTC
TRBV2,.,TRBJ2-7,few,CASTQGHSYEQYF,TGTGCCAGCACACAGGGTCACTCCTACGAGCAGTACTTC
TRBV24-1,.,TRBJ1-1,once,CATSDGGLTEAFF,TGTGCCACCAGTGACGGGGGGCTGACTGAAGCTTTCTTT
TRBV20-1,.,TRBJ2-1,.,CSASPRLVNEQFF,TGCAGTGCTAGTCCTCGACTAGTCAATGAGCAGTTCTTC
TRBV7-8,.,TRBJ1-5,.,CASSPDPGSGAQHF,TGTGCCAGCAGCCCGGACCCGGGGAGTGGGGCCCAGCATTTT
TRBV24-1,TRBD2,TRBJ2-1,.,CATSDWAGGDNEQFF,TGTGCCACCAGTGATTGGGCGGGAGGGGATAATGAGCAGTTCTTC
TRBV2,TRBD1,TRBJ1-4,many,CATPGQGGEKLFF,TGTGCCACCCCGGGACAGGGGGGTGAAAAACTGTTTTTT